These 14 T cell receptor beta chains share one sample of origin, sequenced in a study of blood T cells in healthy people across ages (dated by TCRdb to between 2014 and 2017). Library preparation used 5' RACE. The run used an Illumina HiSeq 2500. A second PCR of about 6 to 11 cycles was run with a J-beta primer mix and a sample-barcoded 5' primer. TCRdb applied fastp at Q25 and MiXCR to the public reads, then kept only in-frame beta chains. Identical CDR3 protein sequences are pooled into one entry, listed with their most common genes and DNA. The sample profile shows around 1,700,000 distinct CDR3 sequences; roughly 27% of them were found once. Roughly 8.2% of the sample rests with the top ten. Sequencing used blood. These receptor sequences come from a woman under 40 in good health.

At least ten counts were recorded for this clonotype. The chain is built from TRBV5-6 and TRBJ2-1; the match to TRBD1 covers 8 bases. This CDR3 has 14 amino acids. With V trimmed by 3 bases and J by 7 bases, 6 bases remained unmatched. Germline-derived CDR1 and CDR2 are SGHDT and YYEEEE. CDR3 in amino acids: CASSWGQAVNEQFF. The DNA of the CDR3 is TGTGCCAGCAGCTGGGGACAGGCTGTAAATGAGCAGTTCTTC.

This clonotype was picked up a small number of times. CDR3 sequence reads: CSASRLQPGELFF. Written as DNA, the CDR3 is TGCAGTGCTTCCCGACTGCAACCCGGGGAGCTGTTTTTT. The V call is TRBV20-1, the J call TRBJ2-2, with D hard to call. In germline, CDR1 is DFQATT, CDR2 SNEGSKA (reference sequence). Trimming removed 5 bases from V and 6 bases from J, with 13 bases in between. The CDR3 runs 13 residues.

This clonotype appeared many times. The V call is TRBV20-1, the J call TRBJ2-5, with D perhaps given as TRBD1 or TRBD2 (5 bases each). The V end was cut by 1 base, the J end by 1 base, with 7 bases between. There are 13 residues in the CDR3. Germline loops: CDR1 DFQATT, CDR2 SNEGSKA (reference sequence). This CDR3 is CSARAGTQETQYF. The CDR3 coding sequence is TGCAGTGCTAGAGCCGGGACCCAAGAGACCCAGTACTTC.

V gene TRBV2 combines with J gene TRBJ1-5; D possibly corresponds to TRBD1 (5 bases). Between the trimmed V and J ends, which lost 5 bases and 6 bases, there was a span of 23 bases. The germline V gene encodes CDR1 SNHLY and CDR2 FYNNEI. CDR3 length equals 17 residues. The DNA of the CDR3 is TGTGCCAGCAGTCCATACCGGGACCCCGGTCGGAGTCAGCCCCAGCATTTT. Amino acid sequence: CASSPYRDPGRSQPQHF.

The chain combines TRBV6-2 or TRBV6-3 with TRBJ2-5; D is undetermined. This CDR3 has 11 amino acids. The V gene lost 5 bases and the J gene lost 5 bases, with 6 bases spanning the gap. Germline CDR1 is MNHEY and CDR2 is SVGEGT. For the CDR3, the DNA is TGTGCCAGCAGTAACGAGGAGACCCAGTACTTC. Protein product: CASSNEETQYF.

This clonotype was counted between two and nine times. This chain uses TRBV3-1 with TRBJ2-2; TRBD1 agrees at 10 bases. The ends lost 0 bases at V and 7 bases at J; junction bases unmatched: 2. Germline CDR1 reads LGHDT; CDR2 reads YNNKEL (reference sequence). This CDR3 is 15 amino acids long. CDR3 region: CASSQEDRGIGELFF. CDR3 DNA: TGTGCCAGCAGCCAAGAGGACAGGGGGATCGGGGAGCTGTTTTTT.

As to this clonotype: Just one base apart from a much larger clone, this may be a read error. This chain links TRBV29-1 with TRBJ2-3, with D unresolved. Germline CDR1 SQVTM, CDR2 ANQGSEA. The CDR3 is made up of 8 amino acids. Here the CDR3 reads CGTDTRYF. The CDR3 region has the DNA TGTGGCACAGATACGCGGTATTTT.

This clonotype was detected ten times or more. This sequence joins TRBV7-2 and TRBJ1-2; TRBD1 agrees at 7 bases. After removal of 7 bases from V and 1 base from J, the junction contained 0 bases not matched to a gene. The CDR3 has 12 residues. CDR1 and CDR2 (germline): SGHTA, FQGNSA. CDR3 protein: CASTGGNYGYTF. The CDR3 DNA reads TGTGCCAGCACAGGGGGTAACTATGGCTACACCTTC.

This clonotype has ten or more counts. V usage is TRBV3-1 and J usage is TRBJ2-1, with unresolved D. There are 12 residues in the CDR3. From germline, CDR1 is LGHDT and CDR2 YNNKEL (reference sequence). Trimming stripped 0 bases from V and 10 bases from J, with 7 bases between. The CDR3 DNA follows: TGTGCCAGCAGCCAAGAATTTGCGGAGCAGTTCTTC. Translation: CASSQEFAEQFF.

Details on this clonotype: This may arise from a read error, as a much more abundant clone is one base away. The V and J genes are TRBV7-2 and TRBJ2-2, with TRBD2 as a possible D gene (6 bases). Germline assignment: CDR1 SGHTA and CDR2 FQGNSA. There are 14 residues in the CDR3. CDR3 DNA sequence: TGTGCCAGCAGCTTAGGAAGGGGCACCGGGGGGCTGTTTTTT. This gives the protein CASSLGRGTGGLFF.

The chain links TRBV6-1 to TRBJ2-7; the D call may be TRBD1 or TRBD2 (5 bases each). Trimming took off 4 bases at V and 0 bases at J, with 16 bases between the two ends. The CDR3 covers 16 residues. CDR1 and CDR2 (germline): MNHNS, SASEGT. The CDR3 nucleotides are TGTGCCAGCAGTGGTAGACGGGACCGCAGCTCCTACGAGCAGTACTTC. Amino acids: CASSGRRDRSSYEQYF.

This chain links TRBV18 with TRBJ1-6; tentative D call: TRBD1 (6 bases). The CDR3 totals 13 residues. Deletions cut 5 bases from V and 7 bases from J, with 9 bases between. Germline V CDR1 and CDR2: KGHSH, LQKENI. CDR3 coding DNA: TGTGCCAGCTCATCCGGACAGAATTCACCCCTCCACTTT. As protein: CASSSGQNSPLHF. Full variable domain (rest looked up from reference TRBV18 and TRBJ1-6): NAGVMQNPRHLVRRRGQEARLRCSPMKGHSHVYWYRQLPEEGLKFMVYLQKENIIDESGMPKERFSAEFPKEGPSILRIQQVVRGDSAAYFCASSSGQNSPLHFGNGTRLTVT.

This clonotype has just a few counts. This chain joins TRBV25-1 and TRBJ2-1; 7 nucleotides align to TRBD2. Germline CDR1 MGHDK, CDR2 SYGVNS. J gave up 13 bases and V 3 bases, and 3 bases lay outside the gene matches. CDR3 size: 11 residues. CDR3: CASSEGLRQFF. Written as DNA, the CDR3 is TGTGCCAGCAGTGAGGGACTACGACAGTTCTTC.

The J gene is TRBJ2-5, the V gene TRBV7-9; D gene uncertain. V lost 8 bases and J 2 bases, leaving 9 bases between the germline ends. In germline, CDR1 is SEHNR, CDR2 FQNEAQ (reference sequence). The CDR3 has 12 residues. CDR3 nucleotides: TGTGCCAGCCGCAGTGGTCAAGAGACCCAGTACTTC. It is translated as CASRSGQETQYF.